This TCR beta chain was documented in a study of glioma-infiltrating T cells after dendritic cell vaccination. Overall study context: Patients received three intradermal dendritic cell vaccine injections at biweekly intervals. The study's findings and limits: Complete blood and tumor specimen sets were limited to few patients.

Concerning this clone itself: Its specificity is unknown.

Germline-derived CDR1 and CDR2 are MNHNS and SASEGT. This CDR3 spans 15 amino acids. Trimming removed 8 bases from V and 6 bases from J; junction bases left unmatched: 15. The sample's time point: after dendritic cell vaccination, including at tumor progression/relapse. Primers: 60 V beta forward and 13 J beta reverse. Measured with immunoSEQ multiplex PCR; TCRdb has only the in-frame clones, and not every one. The sample has tens of thousands of clones, around 83% seen once; the top ten hold 6% to 8%. The sequencing here drew on blood, taken after dendritic cell vaccination. The chain employs TRBV6-1 and TRBJ1-1; 7 bases are a match to TRBD1. This TCR was sampled from a human donor with glioblastoma. The CDR3 coding sequence is TGTGCCAGCCAACTTCGGACAGGTCGGTTCGCTGAAGCTTTCTTT. It yields the protein CASQLRTGRFAEAFF.